Below, 5 T cell receptor beta chains from the same sample are listed, as sequenced in a study of blood T cell repertoires in COVID-19. Clones were sequenced by immunoSEQ multiplex PCR, and TCRdb holds only the in-frame ones, with some missing. Among approximately 250,000 clones listed, around 89% were seen once. The sequenced sample was PBMCs or T cells enriched from blood (not recorded which). Receptors were obtained from a woman aged 40-49 years with acute COVID-19.

The rearrangement links TRBV6-5 to TRBJ2-7, with D possibly being TRBD1 (6 bases). CDR3 length: 13 residues. Deletions cut 6 bases from V and 3 bases from J, with 12 bases between. The germline V gene has CDR1 MNHEY and CDR2 SVGAGI. The CDR3 is CASRPTGIYEQYF. The CDR3 nucleotides read TGTGCCAGCAGGCCGACAGGAATCTACGAGCAGTACTTC.

The chain is built from TRBV27 and TRBJ1-5, with D hard to call. This CDR3 has 16 residues. Trimming took off 4 bases at V and 2 bases at J, with 15 bases between the two ends. The germline V gene has CDR1 MNHEY and CDR2 SMNVEV (reference sequence). Written as DNA, the CDR3 is TGTGCCAGCAGTTCCAGTGCGGGTTTCGGCAATCAGCCCCAGCATTTT. Its protein product is CASSSSAGFGNQPQHF.

The chain uses TRBV6-4 and TRBJ1-1, with D hard to call. This CDR3 comprises 15 residues. CDR1 MRHNA and CDR2 SNTAGT come from the germline V gene. The V and J ends lost 6 bases and 1 base respectively, with 15 bases between them. The CDR3 DNA reads TGTGCCAGCAGGTGGTCCCCCCGAGAGAACACTGAAGCTTTCTTT. It specifies CASRWSPRENTEAFF.

This chain uses TRBV3-1 (or the pseudogene TRBV3-2) with TRBJ2-3, with 13 bases aligning to TRBD2. The CDR3 contains 16 residues. Germline V CDR1 and CDR2: LGHDT, YNNKEL (reference sequence). V lost 4 bases and J lost 5; bases outside the gene matches: 6. The CDR3 coding sequence is TGTGCCAGCAGCCTTAGGACTAGCGGGAGTTTAGATACGCAGTATTTT. This gives the protein CASSLRTSGSLDTQYF.

The chain employs TRBV19 and TRBJ2-1, with D possibly matching TRBD1 (5 bases). V was cut by 4 bases and J by 5 bases, with 18 bases left in between. Germline lookup yields CDR1 LNHDA and CDR2 SQIVND (reference sequence). The CDR3 has 16 amino acids. The CDR3 loop is CASSTLTSLGHNEQFF. CDR3 bases: TGTGCCAGTAGTACTCTTACCTCTCTGGGGCACAATGAGCAGTTCTTC.